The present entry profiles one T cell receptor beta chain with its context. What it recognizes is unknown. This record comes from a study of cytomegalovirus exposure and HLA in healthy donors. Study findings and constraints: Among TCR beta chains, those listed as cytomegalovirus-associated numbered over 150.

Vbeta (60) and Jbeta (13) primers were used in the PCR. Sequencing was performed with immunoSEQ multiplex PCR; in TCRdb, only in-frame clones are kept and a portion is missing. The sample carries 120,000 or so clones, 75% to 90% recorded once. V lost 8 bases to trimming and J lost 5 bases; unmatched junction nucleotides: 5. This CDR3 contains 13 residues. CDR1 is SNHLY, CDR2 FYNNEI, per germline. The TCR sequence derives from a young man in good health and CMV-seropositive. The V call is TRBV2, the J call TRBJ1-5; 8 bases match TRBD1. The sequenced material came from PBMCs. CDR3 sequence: CASQGQDYQPQHF. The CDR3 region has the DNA TGTGCCAGCCAGGGACAGGATTATCAGCCCCAGCATTTT.